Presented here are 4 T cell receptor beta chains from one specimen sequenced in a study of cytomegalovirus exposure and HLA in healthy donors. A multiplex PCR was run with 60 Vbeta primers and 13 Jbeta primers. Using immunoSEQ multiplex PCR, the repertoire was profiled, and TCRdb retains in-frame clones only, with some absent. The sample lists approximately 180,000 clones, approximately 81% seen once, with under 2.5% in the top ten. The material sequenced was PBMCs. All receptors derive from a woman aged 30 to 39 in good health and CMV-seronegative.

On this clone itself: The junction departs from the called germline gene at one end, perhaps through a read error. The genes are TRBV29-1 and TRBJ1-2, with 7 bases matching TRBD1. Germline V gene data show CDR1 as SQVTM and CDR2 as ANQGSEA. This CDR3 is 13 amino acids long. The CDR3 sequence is CSGERQGRNGYTF. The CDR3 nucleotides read TGCAGCGGTGAACGACAGGGAAGGAATGGCTACACCTTC. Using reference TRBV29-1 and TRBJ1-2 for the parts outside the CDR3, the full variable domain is SAVISQKPSRDICQRGTSLTIQCQVDSQVTMMFWYRQQPGQSLTLIATANQGSEATYESGFVIDKFPISRPNLTFSTLTVSNMSPEDSSIYLCSGERQGRNGYTFGSGTRLTVV.

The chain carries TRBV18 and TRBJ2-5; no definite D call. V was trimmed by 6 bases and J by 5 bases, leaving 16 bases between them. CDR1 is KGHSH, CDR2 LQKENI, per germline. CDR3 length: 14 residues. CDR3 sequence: CASSHVHKEETQYF. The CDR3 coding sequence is TGTGCCAGCTCCCATGTCCACAAGGAGGAGACCCAGTACTTC.

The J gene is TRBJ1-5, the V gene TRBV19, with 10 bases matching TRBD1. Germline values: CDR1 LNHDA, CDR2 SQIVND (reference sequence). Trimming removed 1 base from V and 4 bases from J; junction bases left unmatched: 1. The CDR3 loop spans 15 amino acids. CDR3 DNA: TGTGCCAGTAGTATAGCGGGACAGGGGAATCAGCCCCAGCATTTT. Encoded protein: CASSIAGQGNQPQHF. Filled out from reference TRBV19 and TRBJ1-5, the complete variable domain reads DGGITQSPKYLFRKEGQNVTLSCEQNLNHDAMYWYRQDPGQGLRLIYYSQIVNDFQKGDIAEGYSVSREKKESFPLTVTSAQKNPTAFYLCASSIAGQGNQPQHFGDGTRLSIL.

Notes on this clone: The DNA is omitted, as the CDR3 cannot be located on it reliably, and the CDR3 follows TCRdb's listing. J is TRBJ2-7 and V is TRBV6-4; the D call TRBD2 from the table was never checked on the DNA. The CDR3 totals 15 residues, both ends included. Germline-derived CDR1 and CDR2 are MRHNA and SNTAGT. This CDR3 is CASSTSGGPINEQYF.